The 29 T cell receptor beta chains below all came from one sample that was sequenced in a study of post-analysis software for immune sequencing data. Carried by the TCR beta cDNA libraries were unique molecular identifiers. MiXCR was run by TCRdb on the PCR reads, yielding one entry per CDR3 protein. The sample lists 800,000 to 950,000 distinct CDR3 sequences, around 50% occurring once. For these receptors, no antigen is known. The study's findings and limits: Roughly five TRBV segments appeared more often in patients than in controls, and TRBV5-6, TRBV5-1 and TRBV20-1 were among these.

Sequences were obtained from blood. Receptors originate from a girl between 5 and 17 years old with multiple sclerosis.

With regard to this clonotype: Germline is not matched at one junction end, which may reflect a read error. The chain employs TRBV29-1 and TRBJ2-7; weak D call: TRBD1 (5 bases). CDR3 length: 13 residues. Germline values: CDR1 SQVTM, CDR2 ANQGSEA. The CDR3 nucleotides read TGCAGCGTTAAAGAAGGGGCATCCTACGAGCAGTACTTC. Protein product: CSVKEGASYEQYF.

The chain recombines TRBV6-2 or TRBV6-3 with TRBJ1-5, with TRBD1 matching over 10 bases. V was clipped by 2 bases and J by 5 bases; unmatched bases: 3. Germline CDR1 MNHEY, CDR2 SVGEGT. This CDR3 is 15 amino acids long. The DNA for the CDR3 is TGTGCCAGCAGTTACCGGACAGGGGGAGATCAGCCCCAGCATTTT. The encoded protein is CASSYRTGGDQPQHF.

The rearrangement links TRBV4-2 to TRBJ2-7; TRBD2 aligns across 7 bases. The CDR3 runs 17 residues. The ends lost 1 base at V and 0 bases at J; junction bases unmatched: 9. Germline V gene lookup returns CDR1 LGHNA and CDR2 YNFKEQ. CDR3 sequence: CASSQVNAGVNSYEQYF. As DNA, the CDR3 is TGTGCCAGCAGCCAAGTTAACGCGGGAGTGAACTCCTACGAGCAGTACTTC.

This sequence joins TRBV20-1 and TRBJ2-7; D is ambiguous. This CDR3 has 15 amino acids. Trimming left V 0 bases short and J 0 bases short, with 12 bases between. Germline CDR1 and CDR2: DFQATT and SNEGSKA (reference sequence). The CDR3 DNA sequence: TGCAGTGCTAGAGATAGGCAGAGGAGCTCCTACGAGCAGTACTTC. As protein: CSARDRQRSSYEQYF.

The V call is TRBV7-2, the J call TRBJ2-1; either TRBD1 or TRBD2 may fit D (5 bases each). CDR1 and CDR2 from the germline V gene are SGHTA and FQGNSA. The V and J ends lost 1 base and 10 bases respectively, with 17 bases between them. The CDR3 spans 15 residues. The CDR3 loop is CASSLGSGLRDEQFF. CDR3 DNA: TGTGCCAGCAGCTTAGGCTCGGGCTTAAGGGACGAGCAGTTCTTC.

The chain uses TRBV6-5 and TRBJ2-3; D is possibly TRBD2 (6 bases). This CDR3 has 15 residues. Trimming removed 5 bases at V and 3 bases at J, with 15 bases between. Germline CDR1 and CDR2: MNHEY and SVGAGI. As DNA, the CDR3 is TGTGCCAGCAGTCCACTGTCAGGGACTACAGATACGCAGTATTTT. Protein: CASSPLSGTTDTQYF.

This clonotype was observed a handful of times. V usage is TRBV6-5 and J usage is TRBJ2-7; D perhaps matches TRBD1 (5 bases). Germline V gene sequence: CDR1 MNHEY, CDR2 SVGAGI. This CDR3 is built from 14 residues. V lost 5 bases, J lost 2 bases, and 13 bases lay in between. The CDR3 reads CASSPHPRAYEQYF. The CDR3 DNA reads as TGTGCCAGCAGTCCCCATCCCAGGGCCTACGAGCAGTACTTC.

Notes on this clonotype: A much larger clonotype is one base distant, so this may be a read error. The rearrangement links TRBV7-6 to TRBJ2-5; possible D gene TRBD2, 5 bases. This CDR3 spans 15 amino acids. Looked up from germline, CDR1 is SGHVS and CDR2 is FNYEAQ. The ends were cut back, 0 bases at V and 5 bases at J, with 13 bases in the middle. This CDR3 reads CASSLASSRRETQYF. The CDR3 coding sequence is TGTGCCAGCAGCTTAGCGTCTAGCAGGAGGGAGACCCAGTACTTC.

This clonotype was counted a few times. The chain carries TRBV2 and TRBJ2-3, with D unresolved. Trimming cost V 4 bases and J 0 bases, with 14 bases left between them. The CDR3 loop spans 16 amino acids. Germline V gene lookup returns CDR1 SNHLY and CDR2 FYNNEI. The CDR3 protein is CASSAFYPGSTDTQYF. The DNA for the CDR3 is TGTGCCAGCAGTGCTTTTTATCCGGGCAGCACAGATACGCAGTATTTT. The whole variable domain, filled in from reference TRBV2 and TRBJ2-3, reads EPEVTQTPSHQVTQMGQEVILRCVPISNHLYFYWYRQILGQKVEFLVSFYNNEISEKSEIFDDQFSVERPDGSNFTLKIRSTKLEDSAMYFCASSAFYPGSTDTQYFGPGTRLTVL.

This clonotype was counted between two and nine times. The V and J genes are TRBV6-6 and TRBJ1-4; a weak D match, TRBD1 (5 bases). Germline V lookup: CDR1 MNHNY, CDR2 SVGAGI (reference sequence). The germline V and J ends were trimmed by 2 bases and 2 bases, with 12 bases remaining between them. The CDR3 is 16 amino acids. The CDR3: CASSYAGVSTNEKLFF. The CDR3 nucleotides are TGTGCCAGCAGTTACGCGGGGGTTTCGACTAATGAAAAACTGTTTTTT.

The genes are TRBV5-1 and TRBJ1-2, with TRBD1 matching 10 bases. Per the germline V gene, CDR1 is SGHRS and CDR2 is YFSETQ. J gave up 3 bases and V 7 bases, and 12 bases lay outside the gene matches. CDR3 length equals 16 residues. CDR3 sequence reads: CASDATGGNSYYGYTF. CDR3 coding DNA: TGCGCCAGCGATGCGACAGGGGGCAATTCGTACTATGGCTACACCTTC.

The CDR3 DNA reads TGCGCCAGCAGGCCCGTCGCCGGGACAGACTATGGCTACACCTTC. Translated: CASRPVAGTDYGYTF. The genes are TRBV5-1 and TRBJ1-2, with 7 bases identical to TRBD1. This CDR3 comprises 15 residues. Per the germline V gene, CDR1 is SGHRS and CDR2 is YFSETQ. The V and J ends lost 5 bases and 3 bases, in that order; junction bases with no gene match: 10.

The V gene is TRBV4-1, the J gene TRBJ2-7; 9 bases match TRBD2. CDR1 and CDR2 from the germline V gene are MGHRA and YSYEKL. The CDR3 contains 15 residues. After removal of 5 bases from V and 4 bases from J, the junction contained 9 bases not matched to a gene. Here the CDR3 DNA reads TGCGCCAGCAGCACCCCGGGACTAGCAGAATACGAGCAGTACTTC. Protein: CASSTPGLAEYEQYF.

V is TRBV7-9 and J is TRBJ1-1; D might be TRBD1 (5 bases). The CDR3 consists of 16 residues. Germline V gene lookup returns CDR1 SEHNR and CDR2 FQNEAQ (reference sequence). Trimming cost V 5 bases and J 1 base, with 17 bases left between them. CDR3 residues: CASSGRGGASNTEAFF. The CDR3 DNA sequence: TGTGCCAGCAGCGGTAGGGGAGGGGCTTCGAACACTGAAGCTTTCTTT.

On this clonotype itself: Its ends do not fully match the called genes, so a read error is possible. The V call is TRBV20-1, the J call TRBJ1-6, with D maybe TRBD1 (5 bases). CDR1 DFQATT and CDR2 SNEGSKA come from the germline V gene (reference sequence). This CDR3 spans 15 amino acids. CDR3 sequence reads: CSAPHSQRLLGPPHF. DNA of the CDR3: TGCAGTGCTCCCCACAGCCAGCGATTGTTGGGACCCCCCCACTTT.

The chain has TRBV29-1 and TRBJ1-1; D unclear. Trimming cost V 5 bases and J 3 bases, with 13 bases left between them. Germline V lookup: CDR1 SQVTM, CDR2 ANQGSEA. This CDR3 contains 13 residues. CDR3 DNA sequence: TGCAGCGTTCGACTGGACCGGGACACTGAAGCTTTCTTT. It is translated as CSVRLDRDTEAFF.

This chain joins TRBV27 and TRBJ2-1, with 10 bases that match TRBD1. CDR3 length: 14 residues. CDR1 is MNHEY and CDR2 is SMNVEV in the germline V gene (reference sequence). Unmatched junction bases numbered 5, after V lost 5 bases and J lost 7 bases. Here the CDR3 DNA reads TGTGCCAGCAGTAGGGACAGGGGCGTTAATGAGCAGTTCTTC. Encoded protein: CASSRDRGVNEQFF.

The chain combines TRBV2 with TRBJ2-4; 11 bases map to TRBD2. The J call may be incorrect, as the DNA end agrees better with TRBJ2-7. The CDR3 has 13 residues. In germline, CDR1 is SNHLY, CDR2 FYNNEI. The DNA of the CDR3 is TGTGCCAGCAGACCGGGACTAGCGGACGAGCAGTACTTC. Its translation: CASRPGLADEQYF.

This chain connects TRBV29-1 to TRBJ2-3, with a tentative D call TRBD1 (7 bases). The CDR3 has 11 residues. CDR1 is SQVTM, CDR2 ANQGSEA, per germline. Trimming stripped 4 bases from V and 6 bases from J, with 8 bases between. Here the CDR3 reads CSVAGGDTQYF. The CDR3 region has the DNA TGCAGCGTTGCAGGGGGGGATACGCAGTATTTT.

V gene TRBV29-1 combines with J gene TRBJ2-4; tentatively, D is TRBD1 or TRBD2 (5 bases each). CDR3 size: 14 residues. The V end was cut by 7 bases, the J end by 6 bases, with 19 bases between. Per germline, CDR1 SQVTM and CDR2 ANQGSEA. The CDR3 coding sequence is TGCAGCGGAGGGGACCAGTTCGGTTCAAACATTCAGTACTTC. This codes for CSGGDQFGSNIQYF. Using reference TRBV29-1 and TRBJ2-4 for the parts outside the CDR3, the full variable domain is SAVISQKPSRDICQRGTSLTIQCQVDSQVTMMFWYRQQPGQSLTLIATANQGSEATYESGFVIDKFPISRPNLTFSTLTVSNMSPEDSSIYLCSGGDQFGSNIQYFGAGTRLSVL.

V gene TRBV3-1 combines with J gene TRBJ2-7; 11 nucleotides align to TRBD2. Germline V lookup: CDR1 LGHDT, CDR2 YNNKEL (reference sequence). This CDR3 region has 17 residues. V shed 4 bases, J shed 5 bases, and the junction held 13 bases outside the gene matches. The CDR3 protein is CASSRGTSGQGRNEQYF. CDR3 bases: TGTGCCAGCAGCCGAGGGACTAGCGGCCAAGGTAGGAACGAGCAGTACTTC.

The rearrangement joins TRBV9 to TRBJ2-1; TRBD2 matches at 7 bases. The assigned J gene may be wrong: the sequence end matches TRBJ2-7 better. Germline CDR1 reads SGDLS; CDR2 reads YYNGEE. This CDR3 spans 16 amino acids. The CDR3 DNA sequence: TGTGCCAGCAGCGTAGAAGGGAGGGCCCCAGGGTACGAGCAGTACTTC. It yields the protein CASSVEGRAPGYEQYF.

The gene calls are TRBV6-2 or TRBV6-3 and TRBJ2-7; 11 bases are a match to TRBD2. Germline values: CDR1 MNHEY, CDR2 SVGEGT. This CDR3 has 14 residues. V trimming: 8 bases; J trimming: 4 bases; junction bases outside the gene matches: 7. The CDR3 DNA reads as TGTGCCAGCGAATCTAGCGGGAGGTGGTACGAGCAGTACTTC. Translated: CASESSGRWYEQYF.

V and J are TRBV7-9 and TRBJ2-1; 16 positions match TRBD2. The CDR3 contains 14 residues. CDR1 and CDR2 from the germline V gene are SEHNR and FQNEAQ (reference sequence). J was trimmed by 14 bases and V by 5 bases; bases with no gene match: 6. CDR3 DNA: TGTGCCAGCAGCACGGGACTAGCGGGAGGGGAGGAGTTCTTC. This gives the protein CASSTGLAGGEEFF.

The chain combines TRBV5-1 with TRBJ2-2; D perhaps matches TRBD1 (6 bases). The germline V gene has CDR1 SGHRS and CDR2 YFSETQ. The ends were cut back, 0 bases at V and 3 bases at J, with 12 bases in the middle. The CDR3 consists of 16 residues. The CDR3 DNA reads TGCGCCAGCAGCTTGGTTCGAAACAGGGACACCGGGGAGCTGTTTTTT. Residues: CASSLVRNRDTGELFF.

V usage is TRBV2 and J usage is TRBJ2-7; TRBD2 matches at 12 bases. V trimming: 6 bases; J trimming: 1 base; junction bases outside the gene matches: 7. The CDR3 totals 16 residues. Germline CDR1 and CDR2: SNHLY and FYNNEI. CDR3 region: CASRVLTSGRSYEQYF. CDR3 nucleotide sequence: TGTGCCAGCAGGGTCCTGACTAGCGGGAGATCCTACGAGCAGTACTTC. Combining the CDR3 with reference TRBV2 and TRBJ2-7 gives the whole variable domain EPEVTQTPSHQVTQMGQEVILRCVPISNHLYFYWYRQILGQKVEFLVSFYNNEISEKSEIFDDQFSVERPDGSNFTLKIRSTKLEDSAMYFCASRVLTSGRSYEQYFGPGTRLTVT.

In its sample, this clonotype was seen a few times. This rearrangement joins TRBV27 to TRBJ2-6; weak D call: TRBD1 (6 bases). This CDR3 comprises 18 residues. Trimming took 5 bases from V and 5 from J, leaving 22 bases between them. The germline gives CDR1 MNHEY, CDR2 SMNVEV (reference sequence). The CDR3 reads CASSPMGQGTSRANVLTF. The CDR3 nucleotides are TGTGCCAGCAGTCCGATGGGACAAGGGACCTCAAGGGCCAACGTCCTGACTTTC.

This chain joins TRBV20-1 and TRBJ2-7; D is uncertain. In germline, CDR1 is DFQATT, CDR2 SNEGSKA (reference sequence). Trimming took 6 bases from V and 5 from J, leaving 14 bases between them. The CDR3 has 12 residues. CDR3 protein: CSAGPGLHEQYF. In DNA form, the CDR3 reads TGCAGTGCCGGTCCTGGTCTCCACGAGCAGTACTTC.

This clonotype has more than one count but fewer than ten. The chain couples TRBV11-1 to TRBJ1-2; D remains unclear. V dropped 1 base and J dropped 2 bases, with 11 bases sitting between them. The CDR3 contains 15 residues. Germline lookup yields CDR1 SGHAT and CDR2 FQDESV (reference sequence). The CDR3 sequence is CASSLDPDGNYGYTF. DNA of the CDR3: TGTGCCAGCAGCTTAGACCCGGACGGAAACTATGGCTACACCTTC.